The 26 T cell receptor beta chains below all came from one sample that was sequenced in a study of blood T cell repertoires in COVID-19. Using immunoSEQ multiplex PCR, the repertoire was profiled, and TCRdb retains in-frame clones only, with some absent. The sample lists some 99,000 clones; about 90% were seen once. The sample was peripheral blood. The receptors stem from a human donor with COVID-19, enrolled during active disease. The donor label of this sample is uncertain.

This rearrangement joins TRBV23-1 to TRBJ2-7; 8 bases line up with TRBD1. Being an ORF, TRBV23-1 has a function that is uncertain. This CDR3 has 16 amino acids. Unmatched junction bases numbered 11, after V lost 2 bases and J lost 5 bases. CDR3 protein: CASSQATPGTGNEQYF. CDR3 coding DNA: TGCGCCAGCAGTCAAGCCACTCCCGGGACAGGAAACGAGCAGTACTTC.

The V call is TRBV28, the J call TRBJ2-5, with TRBD1 as a possible D gene (6 bases). Germline V gene lookup returns CDR1 MDHEN and CDR2 SYDVKM. With 0 bases removed from V and 0 bases from J, the gap between germline ends came to 14 bases. This CDR3 has 17 amino acids. The CDR3 loop reads CASSLWRGTGHQETQYF. As DNA, the CDR3 is TGTGCCAGCAGTTTATGGAGGGGGACGGGACACCAAGAGACCCAGTACTTC. Drawing the rest from reference TRBV28 and TRBJ2-5, the complete variable domain is DVKVTQSSRYLVKRTGEKVFLECVQDMDHENMFWYRQDPGLGLRLIYFSYDVKMKEKGDIPEGYSVSREKKERFSLILESASTNQTSMYLCASSLWRGTGHQETQYFGPGTRLLVL.

The chain is built from TRBV25-1 and TRBJ2-7; tentative D call: TRBD2 (6 bases). V dropped 5 bases and J dropped 2 bases, with 13 bases sitting between them. Germline V gives CDR1 MGHDK, CDR2 SYGVNS. The CDR3 loop spans 14 amino acids. The CDR3 DNA is TGTGCCAGCAGTCCTGGGACTGGCACCTACGAGCAGTACTTC. Residues: CASSPGTGTYEQYF.

The V and J genes are TRBV21-1 and TRBJ1-6; the table's TRBD1 call for D was not verified on the DNA. TRBV21-1 is tagged as a pseudogene. CDR3 size: 19 residues. CDR3 protein: CASTKIGAGPSSYNSPLHF. The CDR3 DNA reads as TGTGCCAGCACCAAAATTGGGGCCGGACCGAGCTCCTATAATTCACCCCTCCACTTT.

V usage is TRBV3-1 (or the pseudogene TRBV3-2) and J usage is TRBJ1-2; 9 bases agree with TRBD1. Per germline, CDR1 LGHDT and CDR2 YNNKEL (reference sequence). V shed 4 bases and J 9 bases; nucleotides not matched to a gene: 6. This CDR3 spans 13 amino acids. CDR3 nucleotide sequence: TGTGCCAGCAGCCCTGGACAGGGGAGAAGCTACACCTTC. This codes for CASSPGQGRSYTF.

This CDR3 reads CASSFGTDPGAEAFF. CDR3 sequence (DNA): TGTGCCAGCAGCTTCGGGACCGACCCGGGGGCTGAAGCTTTCTTT. The chain recombines TRBV5-4 with TRBJ1-1, with TRBD1 as a possible D gene (5 bases). The CDR3 runs 15 residues. V was clipped by 2 bases and J by 6 bases, with 17 bases between them. The germline CDR1 and CDR2 sequences are SGHNT and YYREEE (reference sequence).

This chain links TRBV18 with TRBJ1-6; D possibly corresponds to TRBD1 (6 bases). The CDR3 contains 16 residues. The V gene's germline CDR1 is KGHSH and CDR2 LQKENI. V was clipped by 3 bases and J by 7 bases, with 16 bases between them. The DNA for the CDR3 is TGTGCCAGCTCACCGGGAACAGGGTCACCCAATTCACCCCTCCACTTT. Translated: CASSPGTGSPNSPLHF.

This chain uses TRBV21-1 with TRBJ1-1; the table gives TRBD1 as D, unverified against the DNA. TRBV21-1 is annotated as a pseudogene. This CDR3 has 15 residues. The CDR3 nucleotides are TGTGCCAGCAGCGGTAGACAGCAAATGAACACTGAAGCTTTCTTT. It translates to CASSGRQQMNTEAFF.

This chain joins TRBV18 and TRBJ1-6, with D uncertain. Germline-derived CDR1 and CDR2 are KGHSH and LQKENI. Trimming took 3 bases from V and 10 from J, leaving 19 bases between them. CDR3 size: 16 residues. The CDR3 sequence is CASSPGGRALRSPLHF. Written as DNA, the CDR3 is TGTGCCAGCTCACCCGGAGGACGGGCCCTAAGGTCACCCCTCCACTTT.

The rearrangement joins TRBV3-1 (or the pseudogene TRBV3-2) to TRBJ2-1; TRBD1 aligns across 11 bases. The CDR3 spans 15 residues. V lost 9 bases to trimming and J lost 2 bases; unmatched junction nucleotides: 6. Germline V gene lookup returns CDR1 LGHDT and CDR2 YNNKEL (reference sequence). The DNA for the CDR3 is TGTGCCAGTACCCTGGGACAGGGGGCCTACAATGAGCAGTTCTTC. Translation: CASTLGQGAYNEQFF.

The rearrangement joins TRBV9 to TRBJ1-2; TRBD1 is a possible D gene (6 bases). CDR1 is SGDLS, CDR2 YYNGEE, per germline. The V gene lost 3 bases and the J gene lost 6 bases, with 21 bases spanning the gap. CDR3 length: 16 residues. The CDR3 DNA reads TGTGCCAGCAGCGCCCTGGGCCCGCAGGGGATCCATGGCTACACCTTC. Its translation: CASSALGPQGIHGYTF.

J is TRBJ2-1 and V is TRBV10-3; 9 bases align to TRBD1. CDR3 length equals 14 residues. The V gene's germline CDR1 is ENHRY and CDR2 SYGVKD. The V and J ends lost 4 bases and 8 bases, in that order; junction bases with no gene match: 6. The CDR3 DNA reads as TGTGCCATCAGTGTGAGGACAGGGGACCATGAGCAGTTCTTC. It translates to CAISVRTGDHEQFF.

This clone appeared once. J is TRBJ2-5 and V is TRBV28; a possible D gene is TRBD1 (5 bases). The germline V gene encodes CDR1 MDHEN and CDR2 SYDVKM. V was shortened by 2 bases and J by 2 bases, with 12 bases between the two germline ends. The CDR3 is 15 amino acids. CDR3 nucleotide sequence: TGTGCCAGCAGTTTAATCCAGGGCCCTCAAGAGACCCAGTACTTC. Residues: CASSLIQGPQETQYF.

The genes are TRBV18 and TRBJ2-5; 8 nucleotides align to TRBD1. The germline gives CDR1 KGHSH, CDR2 LQKENI. The CDR3 runs 17 residues. The junction had 13 bases not matched to a gene; V was cut back by 2 bases and J by 5 bases. The CDR3 reads CASSPFGIGQGSETQYF. CDR3 bases: TGTGCCAGCTCACCATTCGGGATTGGACAGGGATCGGAGACCCAGTACTTC. The complete variable domain, with remaining parts taken from reference TRBV18 and TRBJ2-5, reads NAGVMQNPRHLVRRRGQEARLRCSPMKGHSHVYWYRQLPEEGLKFMVYLQKENIIDESGMPKERFSAEFPKEGPSILRIQQVVRGDSAAYFCASSPFGIGQGSETQYFGPGTRLLVL.

The genes are TRBV9 and TRBJ2-1, with a possible D match to TRBD2 (5 bases). The V end was cut by 0 bases, the J end by 1 base, with 8 bases between. Germline V gene sequence: CDR1 SGDLS, CDR2 YYNGEE. The CDR3 runs 15 residues. The CDR3 is CASSVVGASYNEQFF. CDR3 in DNA: TGTGCCAGCAGCGTAGTGGGAGCGTCCTACAATGAGCAGTTCTTC.

The V gene is TRBV2, the J gene TRBJ2-1, with 7 positions matching TRBD2. Looked up from germline, CDR1 is SNHLY and CDR2 is FYNNEI. This CDR3 has 15 amino acids. V lost 7 bases and J lost 4; bases outside the gene matches: 10. The CDR3 sequence is CASTPAASGYNEQFF. DNA of the CDR3: TGTGCCAGCACCCCGGCGGCTAGCGGATACAATGAGCAGTTCTTC.

This clone came up once. J is TRBJ2-7 and V is TRBV6-5; D perhaps matches TRBD1 (6 bases). The CDR3 covers 14 residues. Trimming removed 4 bases from V and 4 bases from J, with 14 bases in between. Germline V gives CDR1 MNHEY, CDR2 SVGAGI. CDR3 DNA: TGTGCCAGCAGTTCGCAAGGGGGAAGGTACGAGCAGTACTTC. Translating gives CASSSQGGRYEQYF.

This clone was observed a few times. The V gene is TRBV7-9, the J gene TRBJ2-7; D possibly corresponds to TRBD1 (5 bases). The CDR3 consists of 13 residues. The germline CDR1 and CDR2 sequences are SEHNR and FQNEAQ (reference sequence). Trimming cost V 5 bases and J 6 bases, with 14 bases left between them. CDR3 sequence: CASSPAGIGEQYF. The CDR3 DNA is TGTGCCAGCAGCCCCGCAGGGATAGGCGAGCAGTACTTC.

A single count supports this clone. The rearrangement joins TRBV12-3 or TRBV12-4 to TRBJ2-5; D is undetermined. V lost 5 bases and J 0 bases, leaving 4 bases between the germline ends. CDR3 length equals 12 residues. The CDR3 nucleotides read TGTGCCAGCAGTCAGTACCAAGAGACCCAGTACTTC. This gives the protein CASSQYQETQYF.

CDR3: CASSTPREAFF. CDR3 nucleotide sequence: TGTGCCAGCAGTACCCCCCGGGAAGCTTTCTTT. The chain has TRBV6-5 and TRBJ1-1; no definite D call. This CDR3 is built from 11 residues. The germline CDR1 and CDR2 sequences are MNHEY and SVGAGI. Trimming removed 5 bases from V and 8 bases from J, with 9 bases in between.

This chain connects TRBV12-3 or TRBV12-4 to TRBJ2-1, with D uncertain. V gave up 5 bases and J gave up 4 bases, with 9 bases separating them. CDR3 length: 13 residues. The CDR3, as DNA: TGTGCCAGCAGTAATGCAGATTACAATGAGCAGTTCTTC. Translated, it gives CASSNADYNEQFF.

CDR3 sequence reads: CASTGLGNIQYF. Here the CDR3 DNA reads TGTGCCAGCACTGGGCTGGGAAACATTCAGTACTTC. V gene TRBV6-6 combines with J gene TRBJ2-4; D gene ambiguous. The CDR3 loop spans 12 amino acids. V lost 7 bases and J 6 bases, leaving 10 bases between the germline ends. Germline CDR1 reads MNHNY; CDR2 reads SVGAGI (reference sequence).

The chain links TRBV24-1 to TRBJ1-1; maybe TRBD1 (5 bases). Between the trimmed V and J ends, which lost 0 bases and 5 bases, there was a span of 27 bases. The CDR3 covers 20 residues. Germline CDR1 KGHDR, CDR2 SFDVKD. Here the CDR3 DNA reads TGTGCCACCAGTGATTTGCGGGGAGGGAAGGCGGGACCGTTGAGGACTGAAGCTTTCTTT. Translated, it gives CATSDLRGGKAGPLRTEAFF.

On this clone: A far more abundant clone sits one base away, making this likely a read error. The chain employs TRBV7-6 and TRBJ2-3; D gene unclear. V gave up 5 bases and J gave up 1 base, with 4 bases separating them. The CDR3 has 12 residues. Germline CDR1 reads SGHVS; CDR2 reads FNYEAQ. CDR3 sequence (DNA): TGTGCCAGCAGCCAGGGCACAGATACGCAGTATTTT. Translation: CASSQGTDTQYF.

Here the CDR3 DNA reads TGTGCCAGCAGCTATGACAGTACCACTGAAGCTTTCTTT. This gives the protein CASSYDSTTEAFF. The chain joins TRBV7-3 to TRBJ1-1; a weak D match, TRBD1 (5 bases). With 4 bases removed from V and 4 bases from J, the gap between germline ends came to 10 bases. This CDR3 contains 13 residues. The germline gives CDR1 SGHTA, CDR2 FQGTGA.

This clone was seen a few times. The gene calls are TRBV3-1 (or the pseudogene TRBV3-2) and TRBJ1-1; 7 bases agree with TRBD1. The J segment lost 8 bases and the V segment lost 1 base, leaving 7 bases of the junction unmatched. The V gene's germline CDR1 is LGHDT and CDR2 YNNKEL (reference sequence). This CDR3 is 14 amino acids long. CDR3 sequence (DNA): TGTGCCAGCAGCCAAGTCGGAGGGGGCAACGAAGCTTTCTTT. Residues: CASSQVGGGNEAFF.